This T cell receptor beta chain originates from a study of OX40 agonist ivuxolimab in advanced cancers. The overall study: The study treated patients with ivuxolimab, an agonistic anti-OX40 (CD134) antibody. Patients were 82.7% male with ages about 20 to 79, mean about 60. In three patients, partial responses were observed, one with hepatocellular carcinoma and two with cutaneous melanoma. Study results and limitations: CD4+ and CD8+ blood T cells expanded clonally by week 6 at 0.1 to 3.0 mg/kg.

The V and J ends lost 6 bases and 2 bases, in that order; junction bases with no gene match: 9. Germline-derived CDR1 and CDR2 are SGHTA and FQGNSA. CDR3 length: 16 residues. In the case of this clone: Its antigen remains unknown.

The assay was immunoSEQ multiplex PCR, and TCRdb's table has in-frame clones only and misses some. The table has approximately 60,000 clones, around 90% seen once; the top ten hold around 10%. The sequence was collected from an adult with an advanced solid tumor such as melanoma, head and neck, liver or kidney cancer. The chain uses TRBV7-2 and TRBJ2-7; 11 bases map to TRBD2. Sequenced material: CD4+ or CD8+ T cells sorted from blood, taken in a trial of the OX40 agonist ivuxolimab. This chain's CDR3 is CASSFSPGLAAYEQYF. CDR3 DNA sequence: TGTGCCAGCAGTTTTTCGCCGGGACTAGCGGCCTACGAGCAGTACTTC. Combining the CDR3 with reference TRBV7-2 and TRBJ2-7 gives the whole variable domain GAGVSQSPSNKVTEKGKDVELRCDPISGHTALYWYRQSLGQGLEFLIYFQGNSAPDKSGLPSDRFSAERTGGSVSTLTIQRTQQEDSAVYLCASSFSPGLAAYEQYFGPGTRLTVT.